The 31 T cell receptor beta chains below were found in one sample sequenced in a study of blood T cell repertoires in COVID-19. Sequencing was performed with immunoSEQ multiplex PCR; in TCRdb, only in-frame clones are kept and a portion is missing. The table includes 100,000 or so clones, around 86% detected once. Material for sequencing was PBMCs or T cells enriched from blood (not recorded which). These receptors all come from a woman aged 45-65 years who had recovered from COVID-19.

This clone was counted a few times. The chain links TRBV5-1 to TRBJ1-1, with TRBD1 identical over 12 bases. With 0 bases clipped from V and 6 bases from J, the junction kept 9 bases outside the gene matches. Germline assignment: CDR1 SGHRS and CDR2 YFSETQ. The CDR3 sequence is 17 residues long. This chain's CDR3 is CASSLGYGTGGYAEAFF. CDR3 coding DNA: TGCGCCAGCAGCTTGGGTTATGGGACAGGGGGCTACGCTGAAGCTTTCTTT.

The CDR3 nucleotides read TGTGCCAGCAGCTTAAAACAGGGGGTTGATCAGTACTTC. Translating gives CASSLKQGVDQYF. The chain combines TRBV7-3 with TRBJ2-4; 8 nucleotides align to TRBD1. Trimming took 1 base from V and 12 from J; bases not matched to a gene: 5. Germline assignment: CDR1 SGHTA and CDR2 FQGTGA. The CDR3 has 13 residues.

This clone was recorded a few times. The V and J genes are TRBV19 and TRBJ2-1, with TRBD2 as a possible D gene (7 bases). V dropped 6 bases and J dropped 6 bases, with 18 bases sitting between them. Per germline, CDR1 LNHDA and CDR2 SQIVND (reference sequence). The length of the CDR3 is 15 residues. The CDR3 loop is CASSRGAEWINEQFF. Written as DNA, the CDR3 is TGTGCCAGTAGCCGGGGGGCGGAGTGGATCAATGAGCAGTTCTTC. Full variable domain (rest looked up from reference TRBV19 and TRBJ2-1): DGGITQSPKYLFRKEGQNVTLSCEQNLNHDAMYWYRQDPGQGLRLIYYSQIVNDFQKGDIAEGYSVSREKKESFPLTVTSAQKNPTAFYLCASSRGAEWINEQFFGPGTRLTVL.

J is TRBJ2-7 and V is TRBV27; 9 positions agree with TRBD1. The J segment lost 3 bases and the V segment lost 9 bases, leaving 6 bases of the junction unmatched. The length of the CDR3 is 13 residues. Germline V gives CDR1 MNHEY, CDR2 SMNVEV (reference sequence). The CDR3 here is CARGGTGSYEQYF. The CDR3, as DNA: TGTGCCAGAGGCGGGACAGGGAGCTACGAGCAGTACTTC.

The chain recombines TRBV7-9 with TRBJ2-7; 10 bases agree with TRBD2. This CDR3 spans 15 amino acids. With V trimmed by 4 bases and J by 2 bases, 5 bases remained unmatched. Germline V lookup: CDR1 SEHNR, CDR2 FQNEAQ (reference sequence). The CDR3 coding sequence is TGTGCCAGCAGCTCCCAGCGGGAGGGAGCCTACGAGCAGTACTTC. This gives the protein CASSSQREGAYEQYF.

This sequence joins TRBV10-1 and TRBJ1-2; 7 positions match TRBD1. Germline lookup yields CDR1 WNHNN and CDR2 SYGVQD (reference sequence). The V gene end was trimmed by 6 bases and the J gene end by 3 bases; junction bases not matched to a gene: 4. This CDR3 is 13 amino acids long. The CDR3 sequence is CASSFDRDYGYTF. CDR3 DNA sequence: TGCGCCAGCAGCTTTGACAGGGACTATGGCTACACCTTC.

The rearrangement links TRBV27 to TRBJ1-1; 9 bases are a match to TRBD1. V dropped 5 bases and J dropped 3; count of bases not matched to a gene: 10. CDR1 and CDR2 from the germline V gene are MNHEY and SMNVEV (reference sequence). The CDR3 has 16 amino acids. CDR3 protein: CASSNTLRDRDTEAFF. CDR3 bases: TGTGCCAGCAGTAACACTCTTCGGGACAGGGACACTGAAGCTTTCTTT.

This sequence joins TRBV28 and TRBJ1-1, with 7 bases matching TRBD1. This CDR3 region has 18 residues. V lost 4 bases and J lost 0; bases outside the gene matches: 14. Per germline, CDR1 MDHEN and CDR2 SYDVKM. The CDR3, as DNA: TGTGCCAGCAGTTCACCTCCGGGCAGACAGGGAGTGAACACTGAAGCTTTCTTT. Translating it yields CASSSPPGRQGVNTEAFF.

The chain links TRBV27 to TRBJ2-3; 13 bases match TRBD2. Looked up from germline, CDR1 is MNHEY and CDR2 is SMNVEV (reference sequence). This CDR3 comprises 16 residues. Trimming cost V 2 bases and J 5 bases; bases outside gene matches: 4. This chain's CDR3 is CASSLVGLAGEDTQYF. The CDR3 coding sequence is TGTGCCAGCAGTTTAGTAGGACTAGCGGGGGAAGATACGCAGTATTTT.

The rearrangement links TRBV7-9 to TRBJ2-7; 10 bases are a match to TRBD2. There are 14 residues in the CDR3. CDR1 and CDR2 from the germline V gene are SEHNR and FQNEAQ (reference sequence). The V and J ends lost 5 bases and 7 bases, in that order; junction bases with no gene match: 8. CDR3 sequence reads: CASSLSGLASEQYF. In DNA, the CDR3 is TGTGCCAGCAGCCTCTCGGGACTAGCGTCAGAGCAGTACTTC.

The V and J genes are TRBV10-3 and TRBJ2-5; the match to TRBD1 covers 8 bases. This CDR3 has 16 amino acids. V was pared by 0 bases and J by 4 bases, with 7 bases of the junction left unmatched. Germline CDR1 ENHRY, CDR2 SYGVKD. This CDR3 reads CAISESQGVLGETQYF. The CDR3 DNA sequence: TGTGCCATCAGTGAGTCACAGGGGGTATTGGGAGAGACCCAGTACTTC.

This CDR3 reads CASSLGGAGAMETQYF. The CDR3 nucleotides read TGTGCCAGCAGCTTAGGAGGTGCGGGGGCGATGGAGACCCAGTACTTC. This sequence joins TRBV7-3 and TRBJ2-5; a possible D gene is TRBD2 (7 bases). There are 16 residues in the CDR3. CDR1 and CDR2 (germline): SGHTA, FQGTGA. The ends were cut back, 2 bases at V and 5 bases at J, with 18 bases in the middle.

The genes are TRBV5-1 and TRBJ1-1, with 8 positions matching TRBD1. V shed 0 bases and J 6 bases; nucleotides not matched to a gene: 13. The germline gives CDR1 SGHRS, CDR2 YFSETQ. The length of the CDR3 is 17 residues. This CDR3 reads CASSLGDRSDFLAEAFF. The CDR3 nucleotides are TGCGCCAGCAGCTTGGGGGACAGGTCCGATTTCTTGGCTGAAGCTTTCTTT.

This chain joins TRBV18 and TRBJ1-1, with D maybe TRBD1 (6 bases). Per the germline V gene, CDR1 is KGHSH and CDR2 is LQKENI. V dropped 4 bases and J dropped 8 bases, with 23 bases sitting between them. The CDR3 covers 16 residues. The CDR3 DNA follows: TGTGCCAGCTCACAATCCCCCAGTCAAAGAAGGGGGGAAGCTTTCTTT. Amino acids: CASSQSPSQRRGEAFF.

This chain connects TRBV18 to TRBJ2-5, with a possible D match to TRBD2 (5 bases). V gave up 3 bases and J gave up 3 bases, with 11 bases separating them. This CDR3 comprises 14 residues. Germline values: CDR1 KGHSH, CDR2 LQKENI. The CDR3: CASSPNAGEETQYF. The CDR3 region has the DNA TGTGCCAGCTCACCCAACGCCGGGGAAGAGACCCAGTACTTC.

This chain uses TRBV6-5 with TRBJ1-5; D may be TRBD1 (6 bases). V gave up 4 bases and J gave up 5 bases, with 18 bases separating them. The length of the CDR3 is 16 residues. The germline V gene encodes CDR1 MNHEY and CDR2 SVGAGI. The CDR3 protein is CASSSYSQGYDQPQHF. In DNA form, the CDR3 reads TGTGCCAGCAGTTCATACTCCCAGGGGTATGATCAGCCCCAGCATTTT.

This chain uses TRBV19 with TRBJ1-2; 7 bases agree with TRBD1. V lost 0 bases to trimming and J lost 7 bases; unmatched junction nucleotides: 11. The CDR3 totals 16 residues. Germline CDR1 LNHDA, CDR2 SQIVND (reference sequence). The DNA for the CDR3 is TGTGCCAGTAGTATAGATCCACCCGGACAGGCTTCTGGCTACACCTTC. The encoded protein is CASSIDPPGQASGYTF.

This rearrangement joins TRBV3-1 (or the pseudogene TRBV3-2) to TRBJ2-3; 9 positions match TRBD1. The CDR3 is made up of 18 amino acids. Per the germline V gene, CDR1 is LGHDT and CDR2 is YNNKEL (reference sequence). Trimming at V came to 1 base and at J to 2 bases, leaving 10 bases not matched to a gene. CDR3 in DNA: TGTGCCAGCAGCCAAGCACAACGCGGGACAGGGTACACAGATACGCAGTATTTT. Its translation: CASSQAQRGTGYTDTQYF.

This clone was counted a few times. The chain recombines TRBV7-6 with TRBJ2-2; TRBD1 matches at 7 bases. V was clipped by 5 bases and J by 0 bases; unmatched bases: 6. The CDR3 totals 16 residues. The V gene's germline CDR1 is SGHVS and CDR2 FNYEAQ. CDR3 nucleotide sequence: TGTGCCAGCAGCCTACAGACAGGGTCGAACACCGGGGAGCTGTTTTTT. Translating it yields CASSLQTGSNTGELFF. The full variable domain, with the rest looked up from reference TRBV7-6 and TRBJ2-2, is GAGVSQSPRYKVTKRGQDVALRCDPISGHVSLYWYRQALGQGPEFLTYFNYEAQQDKSGLPNDRFSAERPEGSISTLTIQRTEQRDSAMYRCASSLQTGSNTGELFFGEGSRLTVL.

In this sample, this clone turned up once. The rearrangement uses TRBV2 and TRBJ2-3, with D perhaps matching TRBD2 (5 bases). Germline-derived CDR1 and CDR2 are SNHLY and FYNNEI. This CDR3 region has 12 residues. V shed 6 bases and J shed 8 bases, with 12 bases lying between them. The CDR3 is CASRPTSFTQYF. CDR3 sequence (DNA): TGTGCCAGCAGGCCCACTAGTTTTACGCAGTATTTT.

The chain employs TRBV7-8 and TRBJ1-3, with unresolved D. CDR1 and CDR2 (germline): SGHVS, FQNEAQ. The CDR3 runs to 16 residues. V shed 2 bases and J shed 1 base, with 12 bases lying between them. The DNA for the CDR3 is TGTGCCAGCAGCTTACCTCCCAGGCAGTCTGGAAACACCATATATTTT. Residues: CASSLPPRQSGNTIYF.

The chain is built from TRBV30 and TRBJ1-1, with D tentatively TRBD1 (5 bases). The ends were cut back, 0 bases at V and 1 base at J, with 9 bases in the middle. Germline loops: CDR1 GTSNPN, CDR2 SVGIG (reference sequence). This CDR3 contains 14 residues. The CDR3 region has the DNA TGTGCCTGGAGTGTACTTGGACAGAACACTGAAGCTTTCTTT. Its protein is CAWSVLGQNTEAFF.

The chain combines TRBV19 with TRBJ2-2; 9 bases fit TRBD1. The CDR3 is 17 residues long. The germline gives CDR1 LNHDA, CDR2 SQIVND (reference sequence). V was clipped by 6 bases and J by 3 bases; unmatched bases: 11. The CDR3 DNA reads TGTGCCAGTAGGGGAGTACAGGGGGCGCGGGACACCGGGGAGCTGTTTTTT. This gives the protein CASRGVQGARDTGELFF.

J is TRBJ1-2 and V is TRBV19; D ambiguous. Germline V gene lookup returns CDR1 LNHDA and CDR2 SQIVND (reference sequence). The CDR3 covers 15 residues. Trimming took off 4 bases at V and 0 bases at J, with 12 bases between the two ends. The CDR3 nucleotides are TGTGCCAGTAGTAGGAGGACGATCGCTAACTATGGCTACACCTTC. This encodes CASSRRTIANYGYTF.

CDR3 loop: CASSFPGSNQPQHF. The CDR3, as DNA: TGTGCCAGCAGCTTCCCAGGTAGCAATCAGCCCCAGCATTTT. V is TRBV7-9 and J is TRBJ1-5; D not resolved. Trimming removed 3 bases at V and 0 bases at J, with 6 bases between. The length of the CDR3 is 14 residues. Germline CDR1 is SEHNR and CDR2 is FQNEAQ (reference sequence). Full variable domain (outside the CDR3, taken from reference TRBV7-9 and TRBJ1-5): DTGVSQNPRHKITKRGQNVTFRCDPISEHNRLYWYRQTLGQGPEFLTYFQNEAQLEKSRLLSDRFSAERPKGSFSTLEIQRTEQGDSAMYLCASSFPGSNQPQHFGDGTRLSIL.

Only one count was recorded for this clone. The chain joins TRBV5-4 to TRBJ2-7; possible D gene TRBD2, 5 bases. This CDR3 region has 14 residues. Trimming cost V 4 bases and J 7 bases, with 18 bases left between them. CDR1 and CDR2 (germline): SGHNT, YYREEE (reference sequence). The DNA for the CDR3 is TGTGCCAGCAGCACCGGACTCACGGTATCGGAGCAGTACTTC. This gives the protein CASSTGLTVSEQYF. The full variable domain, its missing parts supplied by reference TRBV5-4 and TRBJ2-7, is ETGVTQSPTHLIKTRGQQVTLRCSSQSGHNTVSWYQQALGQGPQFIFQYYREEENGRGNFPPRFSGLQFPNYSSELNVNALELDDSALYLCASSTGLTVSEQYFGPGTRLTVT.

The gene calls are TRBV5-1 and TRBJ2-7, with 9 positions matching TRBD1. Per the germline V gene, CDR1 is SGHRS and CDR2 is YFSETQ. The CDR3 length is 18 residues. The V segment lost 0 bases and the J segment 4 bases; nucleotides outside the gene matches: 14. CDR3 in DNA: TGCGCCAGCAGCTTGGGGGGACAGGGTGGGACTCGGGCGTACGAGCAGTACTTC. Protein sequence: CASSLGGQGGTRAYEQYF. Variable domain in full (rest from reference TRBV5-1 and TRBJ2-7): KAGVTQTPRYLIKTRGQQVTLSCSPISGHRSVSWYQQTPGQGLQFLFEYFSETQRNKGNFPGRFSGRQFSNSRSEMNVSTLELGDSALYLCASSLGGQGGTRAYEQYFGPGTRLTVT.

V usage is TRBV10-3 and J usage is TRBJ2-3, with 8 bases matching TRBD2. V lost 0 bases and J lost 1; bases outside the gene matches: 9. CDR1 is ENHRY and CDR2 is SYGVKD in the germline V gene. The CDR3 sequence is 18 residues long. The CDR3 is CAISESIQSRGGTDTQYF. DNA for the CDR3: TGTGCCATCAGTGAGTCGATCCAATCGCGGGGGGGCACAGATACGCAGTATTTT.

This chain joins TRBV10-1 and TRBJ2-3; 12 nucleotides agree with TRBD2. CDR3 length equals 16 residues. V shed 1 base, J shed 5 bases, and the junction held 4 bases outside the gene matches. CDR1 and CDR2 (germline): WNHNN, SYGVQD (reference sequence). CDR3 loop: CASSELLAGGRDTQYF. CDR3 coding DNA: TGCGCCAGCAGTGAGTTGCTAGCGGGGGGGCGAGATACGCAGTATTTT.

J is TRBJ1-6 and V is TRBV3-1 (or the pseudogene TRBV3-2), with D possibly TRBD1 on 5 matching bases. The CDR3 spans 15 residues. V lost 4 bases and J 7 bases, leaving 14 bases between the germline ends. Germline CDR1 LGHDT, CDR2 YNNKEL (reference sequence). CDR3 coding DNA: TGTGCCAGCAGCCGCGGGGGATATGAAAATTCACCCCTCCACTTT. Its protein product is CASSRGGYENSPLHF.

The V call is TRBV5-1, the J call TRBJ2-6, with TRBD1 matching over 8 bases. CDR1 is SGHRS, CDR2 YFSETQ, per germline. CDR3 length equals 19 residues. The trim removed 4 bases at V and 0 bases at J, leaving 12 bases unmatched. CDR3 residues: CASSPAGGTGGSGANVLTF. The CDR3 DNA follows: TGCGCCAGCAGCCCGGCGGGTGGAACAGGGGGCTCTGGGGCCAACGTCCTGACTTTC. The complete variable domain, with remaining parts taken from reference TRBV5-1 and TRBJ2-6, reads KAGVTQTPRYLIKTRGQQVTLSCSPISGHRSVSWYQQTPGQGLQFLFEYFSETQRNKGNFPGRFSGRQFSNSRSEMNVSTLELGDSALYLCASSPAGGTGGSGANVLTFGAGSRLTVL.